This TCR beta chain was identified during a study of T cells in Graves' hyperthyroidism and ophthalmopathy. Findings and caveats of the study: Ophthalmopathy onset followed model prediction by a median approximately 5.9 months.

It was RNA transcripts that yielded the amplified TCR beta CDR3 regions. Using the HTBI primer set, a first-round RT-PCR was run on the TCR CDR3. Via MiXCR, TCRdb re-called the multiplex PCR reads, giving one row per CDR3 protein. The data contain approximately 150,000 distinct CDR3 sequences, less than 10% of them singletons. V lost 3 bases and J 5 bases, leaving 10 bases between the germline ends. The CDR3 contains 12 residues. Germline values: CDR1 DFQATT, CDR2 SNEGSKA (reference sequence). This clonotype was recorded at least ten times. Its antigen is as yet unknown. The sequencing input was blood. The sequence derives from a woman in her late teens or twenties with Graves' hyperthyroidism that later progressed to Graves' ophthalmopathy. V is TRBV20-1 and J is TRBJ1-1, with D unresolved. As DNA, the CDR3 is TGCAGTGCTAGTATGTCCATTACTGAAGCTTTCTTT. This codes for CSASMSITEAFF.